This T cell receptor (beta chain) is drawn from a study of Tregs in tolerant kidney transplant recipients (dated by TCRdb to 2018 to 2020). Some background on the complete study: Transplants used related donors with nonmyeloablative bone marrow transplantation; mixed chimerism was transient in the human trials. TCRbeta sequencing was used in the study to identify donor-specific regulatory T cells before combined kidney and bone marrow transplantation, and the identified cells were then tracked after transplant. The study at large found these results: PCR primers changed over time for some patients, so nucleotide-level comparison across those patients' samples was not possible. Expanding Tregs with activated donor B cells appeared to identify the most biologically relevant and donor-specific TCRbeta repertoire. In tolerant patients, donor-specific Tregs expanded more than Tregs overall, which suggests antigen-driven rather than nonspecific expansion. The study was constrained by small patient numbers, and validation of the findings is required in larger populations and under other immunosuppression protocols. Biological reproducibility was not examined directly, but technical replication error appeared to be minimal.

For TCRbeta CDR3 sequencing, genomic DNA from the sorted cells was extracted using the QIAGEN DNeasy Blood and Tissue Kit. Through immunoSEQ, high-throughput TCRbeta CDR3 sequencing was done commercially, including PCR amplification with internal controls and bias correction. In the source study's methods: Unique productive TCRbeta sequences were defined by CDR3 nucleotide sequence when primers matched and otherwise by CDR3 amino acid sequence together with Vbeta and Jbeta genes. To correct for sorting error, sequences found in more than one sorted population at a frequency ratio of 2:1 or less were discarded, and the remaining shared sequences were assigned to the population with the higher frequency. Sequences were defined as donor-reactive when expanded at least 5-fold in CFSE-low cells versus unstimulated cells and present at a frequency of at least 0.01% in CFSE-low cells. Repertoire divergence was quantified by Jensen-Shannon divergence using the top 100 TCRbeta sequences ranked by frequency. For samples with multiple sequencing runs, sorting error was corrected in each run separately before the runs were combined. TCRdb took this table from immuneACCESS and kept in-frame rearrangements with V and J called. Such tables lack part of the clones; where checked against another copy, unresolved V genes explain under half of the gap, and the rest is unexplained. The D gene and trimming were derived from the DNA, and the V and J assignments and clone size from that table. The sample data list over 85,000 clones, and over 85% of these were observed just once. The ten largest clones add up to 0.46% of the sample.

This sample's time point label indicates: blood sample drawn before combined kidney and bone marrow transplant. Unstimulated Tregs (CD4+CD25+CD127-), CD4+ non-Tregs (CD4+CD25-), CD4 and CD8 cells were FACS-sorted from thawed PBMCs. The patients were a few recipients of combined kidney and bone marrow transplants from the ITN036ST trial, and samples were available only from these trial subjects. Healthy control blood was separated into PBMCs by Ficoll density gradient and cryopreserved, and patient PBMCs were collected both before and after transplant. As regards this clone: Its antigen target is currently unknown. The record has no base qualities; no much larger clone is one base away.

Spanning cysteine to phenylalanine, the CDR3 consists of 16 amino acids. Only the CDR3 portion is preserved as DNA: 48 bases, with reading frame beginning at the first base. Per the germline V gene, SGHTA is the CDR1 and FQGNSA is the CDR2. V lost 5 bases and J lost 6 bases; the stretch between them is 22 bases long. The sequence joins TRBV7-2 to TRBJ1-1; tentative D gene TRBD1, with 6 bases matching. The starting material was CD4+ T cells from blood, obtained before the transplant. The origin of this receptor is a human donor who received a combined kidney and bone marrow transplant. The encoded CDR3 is CASSRWDTFVGAEAFF. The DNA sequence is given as TGTGCCAGCAGCCGATGGGACACTTTCGTGGGCGCTGAAGCTTTCTTT. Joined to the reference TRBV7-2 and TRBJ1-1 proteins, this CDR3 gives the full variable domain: GAGVSQSPSNKVTEKGKDVELRCDPISGHTALYWYRQSLGQGLEFLIYFQGNSAPDKSGLPSDRFSAERTGGSVSTLTIQRTQQEDSAVYLCASSRWDTFVGAEAFFGQGTRLTVV.